These 6 T cell receptor beta chains share one sample of origin, sequenced in a study of blood T cell repertoires in COVID-19. Profiled with immunoSEQ multiplex PCR; TCRdb holds only in-frame clones, not every one. The profile shows around 67,000 clones, around four fifths of them singletons. Sequenced input: peripheral blood. The receptors shown here come from a man between 65 and 85 years old with acute or convalescent COVID-19.

The rearrangement joins TRBV5-4 to TRBJ1-5, with a tentative D call TRBD1 (6 bases). The CDR3 runs to 14 residues. CDR1 and CDR2 (germline): SGHNT, YYREEE (reference sequence). Deletions cut 1 base from V and 2 bases from J, with 7 bases between. Written as DNA, the CDR3 is TGTGCCAGCAGCTTGCAGGGGCGCAATCAGCCCCAGCATTTT. Translating gives CASSLQGRNQPQHF.

This sequence joins TRBV25-1 and TRBJ1-2; D is perhaps TRBD1 (6 bases). The CDR3 length is 16 residues. Germline CDR1 reads MGHDK; CDR2 reads SYGVNS. Trimming pared 3 bases from V and 8 bases from J, leaving 22 bases between. The CDR3: CASSDPRGGHARGYTF. CDR3 in DNA: TGTGCCAGCAGTGACCCGAGGGGGGGGCACGCTAGAGGCTACACCTTC.

The gene calls are TRBV29-1 and TRBJ2-7, with 12 bases matching TRBD2. Germline assignment: CDR1 SQVTM and CDR2 ANQGSEA. This CDR3 is built from 13 residues. Losses at the gene ends were 4 bases for V and 6 bases for J; bases not matched to a gene: 4. In DNA form, the CDR3 reads TGCAGCGTTGCCCTAGCGGGAGGGGGCGAGCAGTACTTC. The encoded protein is CSVALAGGGEQYF.

The sample holds one count of this clone. The chain recombines TRBV18 with TRBJ1-2, with 8 positions matching TRBD1. The V gene end was trimmed by 0 bases and the J gene end by 5 bases; junction bases not matched to a gene: 14. In germline, CDR1 is KGHSH, CDR2 LQKENI. CDR3 length: 18 residues. CDR3 loop: CASSPPQGQAQKTYGYTF. The CDR3 coding sequence is TGTGCCAGCTCACCACCTCAGGGACAGGCACAAAAGACTTATGGCTACACCTTC.

The chain employs TRBV6-5 and TRBJ2-7; 11 positions match TRBD2. The CDR3 length is 15 residues. V shed 6 bases and J 4 bases; nucleotides not matched to a gene: 8. Germline V gene sequence: CDR1 MNHEY, CDR2 SVGAGI. This CDR3 is CASSLTGTSGYEQYF. The DNA for the CDR3 is TGTGCCAGCAGCCTCACTGGGACTAGCGGATACGAGCAGTACTTC.

This clone was observed a handful of times. The chain carries TRBV20-1 and TRBJ1-2; 7 nucleotides align to TRBD1. The V gene's germline CDR1 is DFQATT and CDR2 SNEGSKA (reference sequence). V shed 3 bases, J shed 2 bases, and the junction held 9 bases outside the gene matches. CDR3 length equals 15 residues. The CDR3 is CSASEQGRLNYGYTF. CDR3 nucleotides: TGCAGTGCTAGTGAACAGGGGAGGCTCAACTATGGCTACACCTTC.